This entry is about one T cell receptor beta chain. Between the trimmed V and J ends, which lost 3 bases and 1 base, there was a span of 14 bases. This CDR3 contains 16 residues. CDR1 is LGHNA, CDR2 YNFKEQ, per germline. Methods used by the authors: Reference gene primer amplification in the assay estimated nucleated cell counts. The repertoire was sequenced with immunoSEQ multiplex PCR; TCRdb's copy has only in-frame clones and lacks some. V, J and clone size reflect that table, while D and trimming were determined from the DNA. The sample comprises about 110,000 clones, 80% to 85% of which are singletons, and roughly 4.6% rests with the top ten. These data belong to a study of blood T cell repertoires in COVID-19. The wider study: Acute and convalescent COVID-19 specimens originated in the United States, Italy and Spain. Sources were T cells, B-cell-depleted T cells, or PBMCs; the material itself was cDNA or gDNA.

The sequence came from a human donor in a cohort sampled during active COVID-19. The sequenced sample was peripheral blood. The gene calls are TRBV4-2 and TRBJ2-3; no clear D gene. The CDR3 region has the DNA TGTGCCAGCAGCCACTCTACGGGTCCACGCACAGATACGCAGTATTTT. It translates to CASSHSTGPRTDTQYF.